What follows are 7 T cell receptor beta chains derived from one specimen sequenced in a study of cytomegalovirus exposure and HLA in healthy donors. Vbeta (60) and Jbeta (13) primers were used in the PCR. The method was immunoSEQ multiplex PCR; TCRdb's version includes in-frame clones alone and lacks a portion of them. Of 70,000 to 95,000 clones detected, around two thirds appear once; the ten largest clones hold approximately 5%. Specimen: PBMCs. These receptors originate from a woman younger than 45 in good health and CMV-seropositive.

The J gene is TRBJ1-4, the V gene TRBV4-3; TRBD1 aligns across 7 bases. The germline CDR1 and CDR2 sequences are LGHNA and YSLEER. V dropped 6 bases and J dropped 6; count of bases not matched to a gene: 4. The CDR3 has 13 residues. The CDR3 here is CASSRQGDEKLFF. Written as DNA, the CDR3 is TGCGCCAGCAGTCGCCAGGGGGATGAAAAACTGTTTTTT.

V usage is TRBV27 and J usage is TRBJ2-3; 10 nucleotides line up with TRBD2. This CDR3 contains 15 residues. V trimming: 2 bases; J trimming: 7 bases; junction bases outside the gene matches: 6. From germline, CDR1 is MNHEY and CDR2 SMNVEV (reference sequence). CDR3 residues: CASSLSGGEGNTQYF. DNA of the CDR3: TGTGCCAGCAGTTTAAGCGGGGGGGAGGGTAATACGCAGTATTTT.

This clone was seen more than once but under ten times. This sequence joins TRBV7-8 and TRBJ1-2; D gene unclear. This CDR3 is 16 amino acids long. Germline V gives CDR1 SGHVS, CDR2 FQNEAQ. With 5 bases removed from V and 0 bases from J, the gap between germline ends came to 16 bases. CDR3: CASSPRQAGTNYGYTF. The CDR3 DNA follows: TGTGCCAGCAGCCCCCGCCAGGCAGGAACTAACTATGGCTACACCTTC.

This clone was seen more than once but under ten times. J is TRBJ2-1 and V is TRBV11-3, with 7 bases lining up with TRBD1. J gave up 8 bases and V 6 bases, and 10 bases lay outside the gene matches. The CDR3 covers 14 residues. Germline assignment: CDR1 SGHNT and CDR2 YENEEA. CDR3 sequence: CASRNRGISDEQFF. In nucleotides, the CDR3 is TGTGCCAGCAGGAACAGGGGTATAAGCGATGAGCAGTTCTTC.

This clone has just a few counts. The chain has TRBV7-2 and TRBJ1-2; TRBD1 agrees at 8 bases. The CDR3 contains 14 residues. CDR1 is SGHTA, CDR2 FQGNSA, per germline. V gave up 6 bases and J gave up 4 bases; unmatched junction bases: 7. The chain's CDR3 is CASRLPGQAYGYTF. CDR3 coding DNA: TGTGCCAGCAGACTACCGGGACAGGCCTATGGCTACACCTTC.

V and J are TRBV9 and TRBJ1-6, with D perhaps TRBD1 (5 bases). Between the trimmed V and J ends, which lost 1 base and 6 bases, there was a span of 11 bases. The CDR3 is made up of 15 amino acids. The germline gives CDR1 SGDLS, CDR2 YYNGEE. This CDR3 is CASSVQGAINSPLHF. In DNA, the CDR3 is TGTGCCAGCAGCGTACAGGGCGCTATTAATTCACCCCTCCACTTT.

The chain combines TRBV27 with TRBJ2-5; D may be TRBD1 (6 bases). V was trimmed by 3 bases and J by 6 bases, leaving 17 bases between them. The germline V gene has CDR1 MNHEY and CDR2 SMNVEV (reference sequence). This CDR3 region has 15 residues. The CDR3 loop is CASSFGQLGAKTQYF. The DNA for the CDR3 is TGTGCCAGCAGTTTTGGACAGTTGGGGGCCAAGACCCAGTACTTC.